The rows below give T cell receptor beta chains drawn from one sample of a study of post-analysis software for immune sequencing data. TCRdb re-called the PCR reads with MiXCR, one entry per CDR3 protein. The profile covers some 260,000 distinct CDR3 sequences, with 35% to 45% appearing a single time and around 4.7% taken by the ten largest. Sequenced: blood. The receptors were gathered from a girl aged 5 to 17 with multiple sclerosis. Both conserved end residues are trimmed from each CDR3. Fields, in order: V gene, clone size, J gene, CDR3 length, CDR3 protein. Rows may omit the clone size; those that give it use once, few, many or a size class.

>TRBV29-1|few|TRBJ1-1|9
SVEDQNEAF
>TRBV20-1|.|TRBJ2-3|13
SAVETPLAEDTQY
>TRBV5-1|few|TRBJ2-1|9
ASSWTGGQF
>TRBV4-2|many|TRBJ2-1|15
ASSQVQRTSGRNEQF
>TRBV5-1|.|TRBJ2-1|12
ASSWVSGGGEQF
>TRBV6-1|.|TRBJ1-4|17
ASSLGQPPGTKRAEKLF
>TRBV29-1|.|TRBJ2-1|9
SVLGRNEQF
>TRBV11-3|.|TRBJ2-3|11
ASSFWKSDTQY
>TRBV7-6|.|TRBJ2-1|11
ASSPSSVDEQF
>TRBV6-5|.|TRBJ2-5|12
ASRSGGPGETQY
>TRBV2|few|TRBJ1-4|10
ASRGANEKLF
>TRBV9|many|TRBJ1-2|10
ASSPSGGSYT
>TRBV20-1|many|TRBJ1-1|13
SARDGARGVTEAF
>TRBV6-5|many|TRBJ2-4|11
ASSYLGGNIQY
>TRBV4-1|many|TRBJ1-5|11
ASSHGAGQPQH
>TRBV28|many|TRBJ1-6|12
ASIRGSWDSPLH
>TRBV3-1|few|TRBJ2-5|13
ASSQVPLGQETQY
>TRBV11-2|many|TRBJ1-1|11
ASTSLGDTEAF
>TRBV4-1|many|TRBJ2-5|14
ASSKGLAGVEETQY
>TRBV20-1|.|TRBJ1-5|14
SARDRGSNSNQPQH
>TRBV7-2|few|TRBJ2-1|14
ASSRAGTSGNNEQF
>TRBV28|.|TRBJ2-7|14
ASSLGVRGLSYEQY
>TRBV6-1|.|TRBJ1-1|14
ASTVRGYRQGTEAF
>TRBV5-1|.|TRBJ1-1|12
ASSLAQRNTEAF
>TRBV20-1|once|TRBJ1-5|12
SAADRGGNQPQH
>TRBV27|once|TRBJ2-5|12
ASKGTADGETQY
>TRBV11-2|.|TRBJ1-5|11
ASSVQAGQPQH
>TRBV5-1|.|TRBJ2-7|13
ASSLVGGIWDEQY
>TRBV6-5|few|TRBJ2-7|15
ASSYSSRRRDPYEQY
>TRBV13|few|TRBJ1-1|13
ASSSSDRGNTEAF
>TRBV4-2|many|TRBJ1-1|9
ASRDVDEAF
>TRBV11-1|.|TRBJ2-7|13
ASSSSRTNPYEQY
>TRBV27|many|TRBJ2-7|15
ASTPGLAGSISGEQY
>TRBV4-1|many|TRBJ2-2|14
ASSPLDSTDTGELF
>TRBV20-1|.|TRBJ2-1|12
SARVGTPNEEQF
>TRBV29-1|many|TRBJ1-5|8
SSSQQPQH
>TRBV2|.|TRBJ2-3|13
ASSELAALTDTQY
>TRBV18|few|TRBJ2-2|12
ASSPRDVAWELF
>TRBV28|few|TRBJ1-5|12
ASGGGGTNQPQH
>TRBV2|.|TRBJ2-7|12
ASSPRTGPYEQY
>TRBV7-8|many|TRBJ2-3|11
ASSRDYSDTQY
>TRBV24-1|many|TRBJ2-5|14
ATSDLGSGAEKTQY
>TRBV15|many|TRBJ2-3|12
ATSRGKGTDTQY
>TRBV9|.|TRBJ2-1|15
ACSGTSRRYSYNEQF
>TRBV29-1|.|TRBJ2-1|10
SVNGLYNEQF
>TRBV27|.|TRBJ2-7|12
ASRSTGVGNEQY